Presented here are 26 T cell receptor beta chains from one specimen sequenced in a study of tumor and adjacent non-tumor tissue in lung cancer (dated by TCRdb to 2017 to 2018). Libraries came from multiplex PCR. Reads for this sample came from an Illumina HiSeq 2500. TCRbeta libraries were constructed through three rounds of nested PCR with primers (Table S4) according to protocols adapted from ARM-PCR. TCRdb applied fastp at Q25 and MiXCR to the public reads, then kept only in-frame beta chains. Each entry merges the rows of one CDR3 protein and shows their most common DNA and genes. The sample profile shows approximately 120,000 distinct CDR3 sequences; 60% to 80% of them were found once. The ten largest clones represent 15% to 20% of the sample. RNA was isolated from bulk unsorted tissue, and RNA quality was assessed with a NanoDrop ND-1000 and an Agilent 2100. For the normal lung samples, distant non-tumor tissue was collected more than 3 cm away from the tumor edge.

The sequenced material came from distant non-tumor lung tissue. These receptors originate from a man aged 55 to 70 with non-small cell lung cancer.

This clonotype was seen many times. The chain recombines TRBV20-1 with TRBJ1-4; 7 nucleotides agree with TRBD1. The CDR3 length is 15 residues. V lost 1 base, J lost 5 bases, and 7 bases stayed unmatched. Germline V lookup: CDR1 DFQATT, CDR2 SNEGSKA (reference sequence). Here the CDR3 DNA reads TGCAGTGCTAGAGGGGGGACAGCAGGGAATGAAAAACTGTTTTTT. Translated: CSARGGTAGNEKLFF.

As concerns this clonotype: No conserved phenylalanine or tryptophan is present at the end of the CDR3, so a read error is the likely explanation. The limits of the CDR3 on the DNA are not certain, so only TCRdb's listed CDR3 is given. This chain's CDR3 is CASTLSPISDYGYTL. This rearrangement joins TRBV4-2 to TRBJ1-2. The CDR3 sequence runs 15 residues, both termini included. Germline CDR1 and CDR2: LGHNA and YNFKEQ.

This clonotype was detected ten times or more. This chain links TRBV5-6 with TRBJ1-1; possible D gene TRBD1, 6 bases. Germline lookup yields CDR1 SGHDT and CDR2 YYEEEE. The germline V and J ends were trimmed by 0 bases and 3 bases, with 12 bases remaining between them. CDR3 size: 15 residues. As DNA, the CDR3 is TGTGCCAGCAGCTTGGATTCAGGGGATTACACTGAAGCTTTCTTT. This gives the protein CASSLDSGDYTEAFF.

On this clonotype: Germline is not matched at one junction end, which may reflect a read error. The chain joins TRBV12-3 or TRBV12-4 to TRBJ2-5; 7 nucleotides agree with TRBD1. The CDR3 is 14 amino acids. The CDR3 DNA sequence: TGTGTCAGCAACATAGGGGGCTACCAAGAGACCCAATACTTC. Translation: CVSNIGGYQETQYF.

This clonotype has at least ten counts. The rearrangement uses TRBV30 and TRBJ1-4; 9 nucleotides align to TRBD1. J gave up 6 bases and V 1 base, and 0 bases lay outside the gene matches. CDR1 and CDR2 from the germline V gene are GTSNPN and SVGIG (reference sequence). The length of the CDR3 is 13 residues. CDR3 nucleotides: TGTGCCTGGAGTGGGGACAGGGATGAAAAACTGTTTTTT. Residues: CAWSGDRDEKLFF.

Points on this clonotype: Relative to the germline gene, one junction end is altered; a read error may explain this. Written as DNA, the CDR3 is TGCGCCAACAGCTTGGACCTCAGACAGGGAGGCACTGAAGCTTTCTTT. This codes for CANSLDLRQGGTEAFF. The genes are TRBV5-1 and TRBJ1-1; 7 bases align to TRBD1. The CDR3 is 16 residues long. Per the germline V gene, CDR1 is SGHRS and CDR2 is YFSETQ.

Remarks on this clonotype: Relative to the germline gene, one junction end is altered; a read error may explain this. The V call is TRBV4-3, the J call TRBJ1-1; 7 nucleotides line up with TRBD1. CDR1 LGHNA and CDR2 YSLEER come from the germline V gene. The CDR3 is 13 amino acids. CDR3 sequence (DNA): TGCACCAGCAGCCGAGACAGGGTGGGTGAAGTTTTCTTT. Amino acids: CTSSRDRVGEVFF.

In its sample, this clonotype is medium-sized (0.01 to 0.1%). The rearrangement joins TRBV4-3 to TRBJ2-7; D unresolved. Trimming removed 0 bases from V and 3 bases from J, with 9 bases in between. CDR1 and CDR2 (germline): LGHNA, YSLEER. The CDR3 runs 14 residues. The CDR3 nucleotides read TGCGCCAGCAGCCAAGATTTGGGTGACTACGAGCAGTACTTC. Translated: CASSQDLGDYEQYF.

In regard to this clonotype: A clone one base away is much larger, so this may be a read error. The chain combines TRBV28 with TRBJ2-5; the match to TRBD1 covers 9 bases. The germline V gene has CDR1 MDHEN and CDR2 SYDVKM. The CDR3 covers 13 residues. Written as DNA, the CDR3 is TGTGCCATCCGTCACCGGACAGGGGAGAACCAGTACTTC. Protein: CAIRHRTGENQYF.

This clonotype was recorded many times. For the CDR3, the DNA is TGTGCCAGCAGTTACCCCGACTCTAGCGGGAGTATACTCGCCTACGAGCAGTACTTC. Amino acid sequence: CASSYPDSSGSILAYEQYF. This chain joins TRBV6-2 or TRBV6-3 and TRBJ2-7; 10 nucleotides align to TRBD2. Germline trimming cut 2 bases from V and 2 bases from J; bases unmatched to any gene: 15. The CDR3 sequence is 19 residues long. The V gene's germline CDR1 is MNHEY and CDR2 SVGEGT.

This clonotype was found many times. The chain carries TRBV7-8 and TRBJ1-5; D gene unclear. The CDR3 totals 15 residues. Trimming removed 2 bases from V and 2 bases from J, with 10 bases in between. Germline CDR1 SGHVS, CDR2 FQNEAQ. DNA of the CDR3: TGTGCCAGCAGCTTACACATCTGGGGCAATCAGCCCCAGCATTTT. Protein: CASSLHIWGNQPQHF.

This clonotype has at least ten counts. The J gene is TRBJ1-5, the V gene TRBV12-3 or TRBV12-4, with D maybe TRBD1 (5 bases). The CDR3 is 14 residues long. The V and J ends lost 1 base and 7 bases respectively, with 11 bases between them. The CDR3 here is CASSLGSGWQPQHF. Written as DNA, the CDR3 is TGTGCCAGCAGTTTAGGGTCAGGGTGGCAGCCCCAGCATTTT.

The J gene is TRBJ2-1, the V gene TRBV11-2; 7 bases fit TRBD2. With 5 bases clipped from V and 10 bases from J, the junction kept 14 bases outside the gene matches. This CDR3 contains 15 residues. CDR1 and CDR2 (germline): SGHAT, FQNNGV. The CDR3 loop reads CASSPDGAGVGEQFF. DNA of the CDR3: TGTGCCAGCAGCCCCGACGGCGCGGGAGTTGGAGAGCAGTTCTTC.

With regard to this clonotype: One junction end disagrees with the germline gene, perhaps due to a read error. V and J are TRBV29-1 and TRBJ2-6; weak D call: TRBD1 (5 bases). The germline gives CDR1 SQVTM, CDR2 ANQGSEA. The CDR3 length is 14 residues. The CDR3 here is CSVLGASGAKVLTF. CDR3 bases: TGCAGCGTTTTGGGCGCCTCTGGGGCCAAGGTCCTGACTTTC.

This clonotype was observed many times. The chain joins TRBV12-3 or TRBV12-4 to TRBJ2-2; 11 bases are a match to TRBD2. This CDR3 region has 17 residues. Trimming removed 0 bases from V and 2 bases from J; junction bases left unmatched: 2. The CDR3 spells CASSLARLAGNTGELFF. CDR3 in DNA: TGTGCCAGCAGTTTAGCGCGACTAGCGGGAAACACCGGGGAGCTGTTTTTT.

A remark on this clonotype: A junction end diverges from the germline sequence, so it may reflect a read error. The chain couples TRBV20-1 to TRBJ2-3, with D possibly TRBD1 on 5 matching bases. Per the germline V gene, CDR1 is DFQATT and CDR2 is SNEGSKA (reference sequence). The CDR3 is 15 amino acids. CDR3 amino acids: CSADPTVDGTDTQYF. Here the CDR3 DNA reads TGCAGTGCTGATCCGACAGTGGACGGCACGGATACGCAGTATTTT.

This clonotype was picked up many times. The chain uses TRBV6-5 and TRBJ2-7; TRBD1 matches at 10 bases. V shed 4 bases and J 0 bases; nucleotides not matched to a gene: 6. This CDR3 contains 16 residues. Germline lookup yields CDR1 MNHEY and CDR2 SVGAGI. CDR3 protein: CASSLEGTGASYEQYF. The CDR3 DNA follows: TGTGCCAGCAGTTTGGAAGGGACAGGGGCCTCCTACGAGCAGTACTTC.

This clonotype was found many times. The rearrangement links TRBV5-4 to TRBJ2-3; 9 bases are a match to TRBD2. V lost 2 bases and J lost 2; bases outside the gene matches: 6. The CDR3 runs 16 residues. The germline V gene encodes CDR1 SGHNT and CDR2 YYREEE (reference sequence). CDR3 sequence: CASSLRRGGPTDTQYF. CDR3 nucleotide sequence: TGTGCCAGCAGCTTACGGCGGGGGGGCCCCACAGATACGCAGTATTTT. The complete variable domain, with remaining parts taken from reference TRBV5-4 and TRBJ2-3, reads ETGVTQSPTHLIKTRGQQVTLRCSSQSGHNTVSWYQQALGQGPQFIFQYYREEENGRGNFPPRFSGLQFPNYSSELNVNALELDDSALYLCASSLRRGGPTDTQYFGPGTRLTVL.

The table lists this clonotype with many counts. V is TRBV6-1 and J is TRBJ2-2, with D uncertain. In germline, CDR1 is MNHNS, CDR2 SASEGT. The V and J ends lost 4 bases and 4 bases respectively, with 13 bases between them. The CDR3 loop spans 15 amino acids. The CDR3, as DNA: TGTGCCAGCAGTGTTAGCACCCAAGGCACCGGGGAGCTGTTTTTT. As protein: CASSVSTQGTGELFF.

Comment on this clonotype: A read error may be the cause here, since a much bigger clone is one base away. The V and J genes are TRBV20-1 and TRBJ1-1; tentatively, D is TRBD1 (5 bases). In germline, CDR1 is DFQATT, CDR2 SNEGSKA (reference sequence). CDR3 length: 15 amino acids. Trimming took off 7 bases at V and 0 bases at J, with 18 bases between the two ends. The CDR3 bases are TGCAGTGTTGGACCGTTACAGGACATGAACACTGAAGCTTTCTTT. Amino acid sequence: CSVGPLQDMNTEAFF.

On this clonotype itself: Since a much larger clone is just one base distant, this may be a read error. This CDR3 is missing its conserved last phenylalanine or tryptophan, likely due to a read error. CDR3 sequence: CSAISSGANVLTS. The DNA for the CDR3 is TGCAGTGCTATCAGCTCTGGGGCCAACGTCCTGACTTCC. This sequence joins TRBV20-1 and TRBJ2-6; D not resolved. V lost 4 bases and J 0 bases, leaving 4 bases between the germline ends. The CDR3 covers 13 residues. Germline CDR1 DFQATT, CDR2 SNEGSKA (reference sequence).

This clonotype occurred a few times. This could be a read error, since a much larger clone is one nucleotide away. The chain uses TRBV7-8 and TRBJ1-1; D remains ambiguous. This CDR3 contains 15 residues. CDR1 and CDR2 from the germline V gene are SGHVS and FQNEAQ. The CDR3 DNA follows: TGTGCCAGCAGCTTAGAGGTAGTTTGGAACACTGAAGTTTTCTTT. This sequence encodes CASSLEVVWNTEVFF.

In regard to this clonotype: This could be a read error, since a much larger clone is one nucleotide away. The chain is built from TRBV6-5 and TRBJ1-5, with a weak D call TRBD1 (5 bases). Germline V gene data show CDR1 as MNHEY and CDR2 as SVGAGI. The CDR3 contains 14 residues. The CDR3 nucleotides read TGTGCCAGCAGTCCGGACACCCTCAATCAGTCCCAGCATTTT. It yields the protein CASSPDTLNQSQHF.

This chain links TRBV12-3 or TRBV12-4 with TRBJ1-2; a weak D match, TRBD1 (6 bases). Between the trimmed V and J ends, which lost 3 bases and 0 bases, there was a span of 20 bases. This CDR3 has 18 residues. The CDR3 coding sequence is TGTGCCAGCAGTTTGGGCGGGGGCCATCTCCAAGCTAACTATGGCTACACCTTC. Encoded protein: CASSLGGGHLQANYGYTF.

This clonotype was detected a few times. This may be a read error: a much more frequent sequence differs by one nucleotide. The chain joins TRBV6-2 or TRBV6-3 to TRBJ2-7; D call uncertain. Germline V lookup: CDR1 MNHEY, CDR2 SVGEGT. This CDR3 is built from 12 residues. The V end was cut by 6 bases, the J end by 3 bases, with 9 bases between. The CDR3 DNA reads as TGTGCCAGCAGGGACGCAGGCTACGAGCAGTACTTC. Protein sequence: CASRDAGYEQYF.

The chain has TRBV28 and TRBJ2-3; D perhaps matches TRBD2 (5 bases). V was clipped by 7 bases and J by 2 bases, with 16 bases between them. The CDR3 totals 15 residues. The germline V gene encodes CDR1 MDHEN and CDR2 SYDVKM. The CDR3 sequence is CASNLGAASTDTQYF. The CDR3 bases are TGTGCCAGCAATTTGGGAGCGGCCTCCACAGATACGCAGTATTTT.